This T cell receptor beta chain was captured by sequencing in a study of CD8 T cells in Susac syndrome. The authors reverse transcribed roughly 0.5 to 1 ug RNA with random hexamers. Across 54 Vbeta and 13 Jbeta, TCR beta CDR3 was amplified with immunoSEQ multiplex PCR. TCRdb independently ran MiXCR on the immunoSEQ multiplex PCR reads; one entry per CDR3 protein. This table has 95,000 to 150,000 distinct CDR3 sequences, around 94% appearing once. Sequencing of TCR beta was performed on blood CD8+ T cells and on blood CD4+ T cells. TEMRA cells were FACS-enriched, unlike CD8+ and CD4+ T cells, which were negatively isolated. Looked up from germline, CDR1 is MNHNS and CDR2 is SASEGT. This CDR3 has 14 residues. Trimming removed 5 bases from V and 4 bases from J, with 14 bases in between.

The TCR was taken from a human donor in good health. The chain has TRBV6-1 and TRBJ2-5; D is unclear. Sequencing was carried out using CD4+ T cells from PBMCs. As DNA, the CDR3 is TGTGCCAGCAGTCTCTCTGACGGTATAGAGACCCAGTACTTC. Translation: CASSLSDGIETQYF.